A selection of T cell receptor beta chains follows, all from one sample in a study of cytomegalovirus exposure and HLA in healthy donors. Clones were sequenced by immunoSEQ multiplex PCR, and TCRdb holds only the in-frame ones, with some missing. This sample carries some 210,000 clones, 70% to 80% of them seen once, and the ten largest clones take approximately 2.1%. Input material: PBMCs. Receptor source: a woman aged 30 to 39 in good health and CMV-seropositive. The CDR3 runs from the conserved cysteine through the conserved F or W. The D gene is left open where the match is weak. Some rows mark clone size as missing; the rest say once, few, many or name a class of expanded clone.

d_call,v_call,j_call,clone_size,cdr3_nt,cdr3_aa
-,TRBV7-9,TRBJ2-2,-,TGTGCCAGCAGCTTAGACCGGGTCGGGGAGCTGTTTTTT,CASSLDRVGELFF
TRBD1,TRBV5-4,TRBJ1-1,-,TGTGCCAGCAGCTTGGCCTTAGGACAGGGAGGCACTGAAGCTTTCTTT,CASSLALGQGGTEAFF
TRBD2,TRBV19,TRBJ2-7,-,TGTGCCAGTAGTCCGGGACTAGCATCCGAGCAGTACTTC,CASSPGLASEQYF
-,TRBV18,TRBJ1-1,-,TGTGCCAGCTCTCAGGGGATGAACACTGAAGCTTTCTTT,CASSQGMNTEAFF
TRBD1,TRBV4-2,TRBJ1-3,-,TGTGCCAGCAGCCCGACCTCGGGACAGGGGGCGAACACCATATATTTT,CASSPTSGQGANTIYF
-,TRBV4-1,TRBJ2-7,-,TGCGCCAGCAGCCAAGGGGACACGGTAAGATACGAGCAGTACTTC,CASSQGDTVRYEQYF
-,TRBV4-2,TRBJ2-5,-,TGTGCCAGCAGCCAAGATCTGTGGAGCGAGACCCAGTACTTC,CASSQDLWSETQYF
-,TRBV28,TRBJ2-3,-,TGTGCCAGCAGTTTACGTCTCGGCGGGAGCACACAGGGCACGCAGTATTTT,CASSLRLGGSTQGTQYF
TRBD2,TRBV30,TRBJ2-4,-,TGTGCCTGGAGTCTAGCGGGGGGGCCCAAAAACATTCAGTACTTC,CAWSLAGGPKNIQYF
TRBD1,TRBV29-1,TRBJ2-1,-,TGCAGCGTTGCCATCACGACAGGGTGGAATCGGGATGAGCAGTTCTTC,CSVAITTGWNRDEQFF
TRBD1,TRBV6-5,TRBJ2-1,-,TGTGCCAGCAGGGATGACAGGGGGCGAGGGAATGAGCAGTTCTTC,CASRDDRGRGNEQFF
-,TRBV2,TRBJ1-1,once,TGTGCCAGCTATTTTAACACTGAAGCTTTCTTT,CASYFNTEAFF
-,TRBV7-9,TRBJ1-5,-,TGTGCCAGCAGCCTACAGGGTAGCAATCAGCCCCAGCATTTT,CASSLQGSNQPQHF
-,TRBV20-1,TRBJ2-3,-,TGCAGTGAACTACGTGGCGATACGCAGTATTTT,CSELRGDTQYF
-,TRBV7-8,TRBJ1-1,-,TGTGCCAGCAGCTTAGGGGGGCTGAGTCTACCTTTCTTT,CASSLGGLSLPFF
-,TRBV19,TRBJ1-5,-,TGTGCCAGTACGCGGGGAAGGGATCAGCCCCAGCATTTT,CASTRGRDQPQHF
-,TRBV5-4,TRBJ2-5,-,TGTGCCAGCAGCCCCGACCAGGGCAGCGGGCGGTCCCAGTACTTC,CASSPDQGSGRSQYF
-,TRBV11-2,TRBJ1-2,-,TGTGCCAGCAGCTTAGGCGGGGCGGGATGGAACTATGGCTACACCTTC,CASSLGGAGWNYGYTF
TRBD1,TRBV4-3,TRBJ2-6,-,TGCGCCAGCAGCCAGGGACAGTTCAACGTCCTGACTTTC,CASSQGQFNVLTF
TRBD1,TRBV28,TRBJ1-5,once,TGTGCCAGCAGTTTGACAGGGGGAGGTCAGCCCCAGCATTTT,CASSLTGGGQPQHF
-,TRBV2,TRBJ1-1,-,TGTGCCAGCGCCCCTCAAATAGGGGCTATGGGGAACACTGAAGCTTTCTTT,CASAPQIGAMGNTEAFF
-,TRBV7-2,TRBJ2-2,-,TGTGCCAGCAGCCAGGCCCCGGGAGTCGGGGAGCTGTTTTTT,CASSQAPGVGELFF